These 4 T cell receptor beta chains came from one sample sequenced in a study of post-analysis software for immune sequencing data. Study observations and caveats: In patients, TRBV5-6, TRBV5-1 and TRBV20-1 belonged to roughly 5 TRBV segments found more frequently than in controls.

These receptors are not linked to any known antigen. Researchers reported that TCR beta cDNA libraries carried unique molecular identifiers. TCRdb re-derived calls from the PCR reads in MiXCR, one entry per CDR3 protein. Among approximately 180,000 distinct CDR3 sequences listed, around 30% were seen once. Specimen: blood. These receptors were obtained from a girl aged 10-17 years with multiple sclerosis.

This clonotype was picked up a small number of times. CDR3 residues: CSVRPTETGYTF. DNA for the CDR3: TGCAGCGTGCGCCCGACAGAAACTGGCTACACCTTC. The rearrangement uses TRBV29-1 and TRBJ1-2; the D gene is possibly TRBD1 (5 bases). This CDR3 has 12 residues. Per germline, CDR1 SQVTM and CDR2 ANQGSEA. The V end lost 6 bases, the J end lost 7 bases, and 15 bases lay between the germline ends.

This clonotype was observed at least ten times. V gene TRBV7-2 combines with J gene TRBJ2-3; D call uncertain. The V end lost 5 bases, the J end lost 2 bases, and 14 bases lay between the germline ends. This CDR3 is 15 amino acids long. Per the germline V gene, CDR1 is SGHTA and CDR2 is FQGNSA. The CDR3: CASSPGRRVTDTQYF. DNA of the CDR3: TGTGCCAGCAGCCCGGGCCGACGGGTCACAGATACGCAGTATTTT.

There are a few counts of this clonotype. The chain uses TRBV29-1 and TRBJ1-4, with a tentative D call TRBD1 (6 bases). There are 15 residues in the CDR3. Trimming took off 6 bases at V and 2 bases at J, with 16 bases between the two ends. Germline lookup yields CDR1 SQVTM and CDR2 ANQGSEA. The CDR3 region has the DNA TGCAGCGTCCCGACGGGGAGGGGGACTAATGAAAAACTGTTTTTT. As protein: CSVPTGRGTNEKLFF.

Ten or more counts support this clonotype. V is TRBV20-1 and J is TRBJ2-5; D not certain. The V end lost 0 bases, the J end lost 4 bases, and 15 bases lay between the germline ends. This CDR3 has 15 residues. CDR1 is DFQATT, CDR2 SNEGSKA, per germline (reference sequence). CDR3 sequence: CSARDPNGRGETQYF. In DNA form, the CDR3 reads TGCAGTGCTAGAGATCCTAACGGCAGAGGAGAGACCCAGTACTTC.